Listed below are T cell receptor beta chains from one sample, sequenced in a study of shared clonotypes between healthy human individuals. Profiled with immunoSEQ multiplex PCR; TCRdb holds only in-frame clones, not every one. The data show under 1,100,000 clones, more than 60% seen once. Sequenced: memory CD4+ T cells sorted from blood. Receptor source: a man aged 18 to 29 in good health. CDR3s include the opening cysteine and the closing phenylalanine or tryptophan. The order of the fields is J gene, D gene, clone size, V gene, CDR3 length, CDR3 protein, CDR3 DNA. D genes are given only for firm matches. Rows may omit the clone size; those that give it use once, few, many or a size class.

TRBJ2-7,-,once,TRBV10-3,14,CAISEKEGSYEQYF,TGTGCCATCAGTGAGAAAGAGGGGTCCTACGAGCAGTACTTC
TRBJ1-1,-,-,TRBV19,15,CASSIDSLLNTEAFF,TGTGCCAGTAGTATAGACAGCCTTTTGAACACTGAAGCTTTCTTT
TRBJ1-2,-,-,TRBV19,13,CASSTDTGSGYTF,TGTGCCAGTAGTACCGATACAGGGAGTGGCTACACCTTC
TRBJ2-7,-,-,TRBV4-1,15,CASSQGTQGRYEQYF,TGCGCCAGCAGCCAAGGGACACAGGGACGCTACGAGCAGTACTTC
TRBJ2-2,TRBD1,few,TRBV6-5,14,CASRITGTAGELFF,TGTGCCAGCAGAATCACCGGGACAGCCGGGGAGCTGTTTTTT
TRBJ1-1,-,-,TRBV25-1,14,CASREALMNTEAFF,TGTGCCAGCAGAGAGGCGCTAATGAACACTGAAGCTTTCTTT
TRBJ1-6,TRBD1,-,TRBV10-3,13,CAIAGQINSPLHF,TGTGCCATCGCGGGACAGATTAATTCACCCCTCCACTTT
TRBJ2-1,-,-,TRBV12-5,20,CASGLLLGYSSGPGRYEQFF,TGTGCTAGTGGTTTGTTGTTGGGTTATTCATCCGGCCCGGGCCGCTATGAGCAGTTCTTC
TRBJ2-7,-,-,TRBV2,15,CASSEAELVQGEQYF,TGTGCCAGCAGTGAAGCAGAACTAGTTCAGGGCGAGCAGTACTTC
TRBJ2-7,-,-,TRBV9,14,CASSPGIPMGEQYF,TGTGCCAGCAGCCCCGGGATTCCTATGGGCGAGCAGTACTTC
TRBJ2-1,-,-,TRBV5-1,15,CASSLGRQGRDEQFF,TGCGCCAGCAGCTTGGGGCGGCAGGGGCGGGATGAGCAGTTCTTC
TRBJ2-6,-,-,TRBV10-2,14,CASSEQQGANVLTF,TGCGCCAGCAGCGAGCAACAGGGGGCCAACGTCCTGACTTTC
TRBJ1-5,-,-,TRBV5-1,13,CASSLTGYQPQHF,TGCGCCAGCAGCTTGACGGGTTATCAGCCCCAGCATTTT
TRBJ2-7,-,-,TRBV21-1,17,CASSKAPWKQGDHEQYF,TGTGCCAGCAGCAAAGCGCCTTGGAAACAGGGGGACCACGAGCAGTACTTC
TRBJ1-1,TRBD1,-,TRBV6-1,14,CASSALTGTTEAFF,TGTGCCAGCAGTGCCCTGACAGGGACCACTGAAGCTTTCTTT
TRBJ2-1,-,-,TRBV2,13,CASSVLAYNEQFF,TGTGCCAGCAGTGTTCTCGCGTACAATGAGCAGTTCTTC
TRBJ2-7,TRBD2,-,TRBV10-3,14,CAISSLADSYEQYF,TGTGCCATCAGTTCCCTAGCGGACTCCTACGAGCAGTACTTC
TRBJ2-7,-,once,TRBV5-1,12,CASTGVSYEQYF,TGCGCCAGCACAGGGGTTTCCTACGAGCAGTACTTC
TRBJ2-1,-,-,TRBV29-1,13,CSVTKLLSDEQFF,TGCAGCGTCACTAAGCTTCTCAGCGATGAGCAGTTCTTC
TRBJ2-7,-,few,TRBV18,17,CASSPRVLGSSSYEQYF,TGTGCCAGCTCACCAAGGGTGCTAGGCTCAAGCTCCTACGAGCAGTACTTC
TRBJ2-2,TRBD1,once,TRBV5-1,16,CASSGTGRANTGELFF,TGCGCCAGCAGCGGGACAGGGCGCGCGAACACCGGGGAGCTGTTTTTT
TRBJ1-1,-,-,TRBV29-1,14,CSVEKGSSNTEAFF,TGCAGCGTTGAAAAGGGGAGCTCGAACACTGAAGCTTTCTTT
TRBJ1-5,-,once,TRBV19,12,CASSLGEGAQHF,TGTGCCAGTAGTCTTGGTGAGGGGGCCCAGCATTTT